Following are 4 T cell receptor beta chains from one sample sequenced in a study of shared clonotypes between healthy human individuals. Sequenced by immunoSEQ multiplex PCR; TCRdb stores in-frame clones only, minus some. This table holds millions of clones, around 94% found once. Sample: naive CD4+ T cells sorted from blood. The sample's subset: CD45RA+ positively selected. The receptor set was obtained from a man younger than 30 in good health.

The chain carries TRBV5-1 and TRBJ1-1; D is ambiguous. The germline CDR1 and CDR2 sequences are SGHRS and YFSETQ. The germline V and J ends were trimmed by 0 bases and 11 bases, with 20 bases remaining between them. This CDR3 spans 15 amino acids. The CDR3 DNA reads as TGCGCCAGCAGCTTGGGCGACCTGGGGATGTTTCTCGCTTTCTTT. Translated, it gives CASSLGDLGMFLAFF.

CDR3 sequence: CASSLGSGSPLHF. CDR3 nucleotide sequence: TGTGCCAGCAGCTTAGGAAGTGGTTCACCCCTCCACTTT. J is TRBJ1-6 and V is TRBV7-2; D is uncertain. Trimming stripped 1 base from V and 9 bases from J, with 7 bases between. CDR1 SGHTA and CDR2 FQGNSA come from the germline V gene. The CDR3 runs to 13 residues.

The CDR3 bases are TGTGCCAGCAGCTTGACAGACCTGAACACTGAAGCTTTCTTT. This sequence encodes CASSLTDLNTEAFF. The V call is TRBV7-9, the J call TRBJ1-1; a possible D gene is TRBD1 (5 bases). Germline values: CDR1 SEHNR, CDR2 FQNEAQ (reference sequence). Trimming removed 3 bases from V and 0 bases from J, with 8 bases in between. The CDR3 length is 14 residues.

This clone was detected once. The V call is TRBV19, the J call TRBJ1-1; D possibly corresponds to TRBD1 (5 bases). The V gene lost 10 bases and the J gene lost 0 bases, with 12 bases spanning the gap. The CDR3 covers 13 residues. Germline CDR1 is LNHDA and CDR2 is SQIVND (reference sequence). CDR3 sequence reads: CAIPGRMNTEAFF. CDR3 coding DNA: TGTGCCATCCCGGGACGAATGAACACTGAAGCTTTCTTT.